This T cell receptor beta chain is from a study of T-cell memory formation after mild COVID-19. Overall study findings and caveats: The second-wave clones peaking on day 37 were not confirmed as SARS-CoV-2-specific. Pre-infection memory already had some responding clones, implying cross-reactive memory joined.

TCRdb recomputed calls from the 5' RACE reads with MiXCR, one row per CDR3 protein. The data hold more than 25,000 distinct CDR3 sequences, with 15% to 20% observed a single time. CDR3 length equals 17 residues. The germline V gene encodes CDR1 SGHTA and CDR2 FQGNSA. The V gene end was trimmed by 4 bases and the J gene end by 10 bases; junction bases not matched to a gene: 14. This clonotype was detected many times. The target antigen is unknown. The TCR originated in an adult who had mild COVID-19 (a few samples of this study predate the infection). Cell type and time point are not known. The material sequenced was PBMCs or a T cell subset sorted from them (not recorded which). The chain has TRBV7-2 and TRBJ2-1; 12 bases are shared with TRBD2. CDR3 sequence (DNA): TGTGCCAGCAGCTCAATAGCCGGACTAGCGGGGACCGGAGAGCAGTTCTTC. Its translation: CASSSIAGLAGTGEQFF. Full variable domain (remainder filled in from reference TRBV7-2 and TRBJ2-1): GAGVSQSPSNKVTEKGKDVELRCDPISGHTALYWYRQSLGQGLEFLIYFQGNSAPDKSGLPSDRFSAERTGGSVSTLTIQRTQQEDSAVYLCASSSIAGLAGTGEQFFGPGTRLTVL.